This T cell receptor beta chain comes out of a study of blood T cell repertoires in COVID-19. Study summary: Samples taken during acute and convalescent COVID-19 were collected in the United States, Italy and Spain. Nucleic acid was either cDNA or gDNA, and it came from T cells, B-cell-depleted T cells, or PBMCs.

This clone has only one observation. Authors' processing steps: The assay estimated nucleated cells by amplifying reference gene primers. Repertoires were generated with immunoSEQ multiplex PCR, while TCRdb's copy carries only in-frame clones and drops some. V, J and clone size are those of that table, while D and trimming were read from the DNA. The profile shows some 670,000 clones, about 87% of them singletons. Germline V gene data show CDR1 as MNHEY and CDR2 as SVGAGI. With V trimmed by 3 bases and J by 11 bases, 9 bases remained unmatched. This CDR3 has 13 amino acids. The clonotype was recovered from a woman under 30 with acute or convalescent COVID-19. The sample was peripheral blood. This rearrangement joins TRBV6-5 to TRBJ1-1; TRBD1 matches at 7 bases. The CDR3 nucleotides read TGTGCCAGCAGTTATCAACCCGGGACAGAGGCTTTCTTT. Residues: CASSYQPGTEAFF.